What follows are 19 T cell receptor beta chains derived from one specimen sequenced in a study of tumor-infiltrating lymphocytes in primary liver carcinoma. cDNA specific to TCR beta was made from around 530 ng of total RNA, with a constant-region primer employed for priming. Library construction for TCR beta comprised three nested multiplex PCR rounds performed with slightly modified ARM-PCR. Each of the first two PCR rounds ran approximately 11 cycles with TRBV1-TRBV30 forward and C-beta reverse primers. Using its own MiXCR run on the multiplex PCR reads, TCRdb lists one record per CDR3 protein. Of under 45,000 distinct CDR3 sequences in the sample, 74% were seen once. Between about 20 and 30 mg of unsorted bulk tissue served as the source from which RNA and DNA were co-extracted. The material sequenced was liver tumor tissue from sampling region 4. Indicated subset: tumor region T4, right-lateral pole. The receptors originated from a middle-aged man with primary liver carcinoma and hepatitis B virus infection.

This clonotype is deemed medium-sized. The rearrangement links TRBV10-3 to TRBJ1-5, with 7 bases matching TRBD1. Per the germline V gene, CDR1 is ENHRY and CDR2 is SYGVKD. The CDR3 is 13 residues long. The V gene end was trimmed by 4 bases and the J gene end by 9 bases; junction bases not matched to a gene: 6. CDR3 sequence reads: CAISADRDGPQHF. As DNA, the CDR3 is TGTGCCATCAGTGCCGACAGGGACGGGCCCCAGCATTTT.

Regarding this clonotype: One junction end does not reproduce the germline sequence, and a read error may be involved. The chain recombines TRBV5-1 with TRBJ2-7, with TRBD2 identical over 8 bases. The CDR3 totals 15 residues. Germline CDR1 SGHRS, CDR2 YFSETQ. The CDR3 region is CASSLSGTRSYEHYF. The CDR3 nucleotides are TGCGCCAGTAGCTTGTCTGGGACTAGGAGTTACGAGCATTACTTC.

As for this clonotype: At one end, the junction sequence differs from germline, possibly due to a read error. The rearrangement uses TRBV7-9 and TRBJ2-7; the D gene could be TRBD1 or TRBD2 (5 bases each). The CDR3 has 13 amino acids. Germline values: CDR1 SEHNR, CDR2 FQNEAQ (reference sequence). The CDR3: CTSSLQEASEEYF. The CDR3 DNA reads TGTACCAGCAGCTTACAGGAGGCCTCCGAGGAGTACTTC.

This sequence joins TRBV29-1 and TRBJ1-1, with D tentatively TRBD1 (5 bases). Germline V lookup: CDR1 SQVTM, CDR2 ANQGSEA. The ends were cut back, 5 bases at V and 13 bases at J, with 29 bases in the middle. The CDR3 extends over 15 amino acids. The CDR3 DNA reads as TGCAGCGTTCTTCCGGGGTGGGGGATGAACGCTGGAGTTTTCTTT. This gives the protein CSVLPGWGMNAGVFF. The entire variable domain, with the rest obtained from reference TRBV29-1 and TRBJ1-1, is as follows: SAVISQKPSRDICQRGTSLTIQCQVDSQVTMMFWYRQQPGQSLTLIATANQGSEATYESGFVIDKFPISRPNLTFSTLTVSNMSPEDSSIYLCSVLPGWGMNAGVFFGQGTRLTVV.

This clonotype was recorded many times. The chain links TRBV5-1 to TRBJ2-1, with 13 bases that match TRBD2. The CDR3 is 15 residues long. J was trimmed by 10 bases and V by 4 bases; bases with no gene match: 8. Germline CDR1 is SGHRS and CDR2 is YFSETQ. The CDR3 sequence: CASSLRLAGGGEQFF. CDR3 in DNA: TGCGCCAGCAGCCTAAGACTAGCGGGAGGAGGAGAGCAGTTCTTC.

The chain employs TRBV9 and TRBJ1-1, with a possible D match to TRBD1 (5 bases). CDR1 SGDLS and CDR2 YYNGEE come from the germline V gene. V was shortened by 7 bases and J by 6 bases, with 16 bases between the two germline ends. This CDR3 is 13 amino acids long. The DNA for the CDR3 is TGTGCCAGCGGGAGGGGCGGGGAGGCTGAAGCTTTCTTT. Its translation is CASGRGGEAEAFF. The complete variable domain, with remaining parts taken from reference TRBV9 and TRBJ1-1, reads DSGVTQTPKHLITATGQRVTLRCSPRSGDLSVYWYQQSLDQGLQFLIQYYNGEERAKGNILERFSAQQFPDLHSELNLSSLELGDSALYFCASGRGGEAEAFFGQGTRLTVV.

As to this clonotype: Since no conserved phenylalanine or tryptophan closes the CDR3, a read error is the likely cause. The chain joins TRBV12-3 or TRBV12-4 to TRBJ2-3; 7 positions match TRBD2. CDR3 length equals 14 residues. As DNA, the CDR3 is TGTACCAGCAGTTTGGGGGGGACTCCAGGTACGCAGTATATT. This encodes CTSSLGGTPGTQYI.

The chain has TRBV10-3 and TRBJ2-1; 14 positions match TRBD2. This CDR3 is 18 amino acids long. The junction had 11 bases not matched to a gene; V was cut back by 4 bases and J by 6 bases. CDR1 is ENHRY and CDR2 is SYGVKD in the germline V gene. The CDR3 nucleotides read TGTGCCATCAGTGGGGGGCACGGGACTAGCGGGAGAGGCAATGAGCAGTTCTTC. Translation: CAISGGHGTSGRGNEQFF.

Turning to this clonotype: At one end the junction does not follow the germline gene, possibly because of a read error. The V call is TRBV11-2, the J call TRBJ2-4, with 10 bases identical to TRBD2. Germline CDR1 SGHAT, CDR2 FQNNGV. This CDR3 contains 17 residues. DNA for the CDR3: TGTGCCAGCAGCTTAGATACTAGCGGGACTGCCAAAAATATTCAGTACTTC. Translating gives CASSLDTSGTAKNIQYF.

The chain links TRBV7-9 to TRBJ2-1; 11 nucleotides agree with TRBD2. The CDR3 totals 14 residues. Germline V gene data show CDR1 as SEHNR and CDR2 as FQNEAQ (reference sequence). The CDR3 DNA is TGTGCTATCAGCTCCGGGACTAGCGGAGCCGTGCGGTTCTTC. Its translation: CAISSGTSGAVRFF.

A word on this clonotype: Sequence at one end of the junction differs from germline and may be a read error. The gene calls are TRBV12-3 or TRBV12-4 and TRBJ1-1, with D hard to call. The CDR3 loop spans 14 amino acids. The CDR3 bases are TGTGCCGGGAGCTCTTCCGATGCGAACACTGAGGCTTTCTTT. Protein product: CAGSSSDANTEAFF.

In the case of this clonotype: One end of the junction varies from germline; a read error may be responsible. CDR3 nucleotides: TGTGCCAGCACGCGGGGCACCGCAATTAAACAGCCCAAGCATTTT. Amino acids: CASTRGTAIKQPKHF. The rearrangement links TRBV12-3 or TRBV12-4 to TRBJ1-5; D is perhaps TRBD1 (5 bases). The CDR3 has 15 residues.

The rearrangement joins TRBV7-9 to TRBJ2-2; 7 nucleotides align to TRBD1. The CDR3 is made up of 15 amino acids. The junction had 9 bases not matched to a gene; V was cut back by 5 bases and J by 6 bases. Germline assignment: CDR1 SEHNR and CDR2 FQNEAQ (reference sequence). CDR3 coding DNA: TGTGCCAGCAGCACCGGACAGGTGAAGGCCGGGGAGCTGTTTTTT. As protein: CASSTGQVKAGELFF.

This clonotype was seen ten or more times. The chain has TRBV10-3 and TRBJ2-1; 14 bases match TRBD2. V trimming: 0 bases; J trimming: 1 base; junction bases outside the gene matches: 5. CDR1 is ENHRY and CDR2 is SYGVKD in the germline V gene. The CDR3 length is 19 residues. The CDR3 nucleotides are TGTGCCATCAGTGAGTCGGGACTAGCGGGAGCCATATCCTACAATGAGCAGTTCTTC. Amino acid sequence: CAISESGLAGAISYNEQFF.

The chain couples TRBV5-1 to TRBJ2-5; D is possibly TRBD1 (5 bases). Trimming took 4 bases from V and 1 from J, leaving 11 bases between them. CDR1 and CDR2 (germline): SGHRS, YFSETQ. This CDR3 contains 14 residues. This CDR3 reads CASSIQGAQETQYF. CDR3 nucleotide sequence: TGCGCCAGCAGCATTCAAGGGGCCCAAGAGACCCAGTACTTC. Based on the CDR3 plus reference TRBV5-1 and TRBJ2-5, the full variable domain is KAGVTQTPRYLIKTRGQQVTLSCSPISGHRSVSWYQQTPGQGLQFLFEYFSETQRNKGNFPGRFSGRQFSNSRSEMNVSTLELGDSALYLCASSIQGAQETQYFGPGTRLLVL.

This clonotype was seen a handful of times. Relative to the germline gene, one junction end is altered; a read error may explain this. This chain connects TRBV5-5 to TRBJ2-3; D gene ambiguous. The CDR3 totals 13 residues. Germline V lookup: CDR1 SGHKS, CDR2 YYEKEE (reference sequence). The CDR3 sequence is CASSLANWDMQYF. The CDR3 coding sequence is TGTGCCAGCAGCTTGGCTAACTGGGATATGCAGTATTTT.

The chain joins TRBV21-1 to TRBJ2-7; the tabulated D call, TRBD2, remains unverified against the DNA. TRBV21-1 is labeled a pseudogene. The CDR3 is made up of 17 amino acids. CDR3: CASSNESGGGGADEQYF. Here the CDR3 DNA reads TGTGCCAGCAGCAATGAAAGTGGTGGGGGAGGGGCAGACGAGCAATACTTC.

The chain recombines TRBV5-5 with TRBJ1-2; D is ambiguous. With 8 bases removed from V and 1 base from J, the gap between germline ends came to 18 bases. The CDR3 has 15 amino acids. In germline, CDR1 is SGHKS, CDR2 YYEKEE (reference sequence). The CDR3 nucleotides are TGTGCCAGTAAAGCAGATGACCATTATAACTATGGCTACACCTTC. It codes for CASKADDHYNYGYTF.

This clonotype was observed a few times. This CDR3 is missing its conserved last phenylalanine or tryptophan, likely due to a read error. The chain carries TRBV10-2 and TRBJ1-5, with a tentative D call TRBD1 (5 bases). The V gene lost 4 bases and the J gene lost 7 bases, with 11 bases spanning the gap. The length of the CDR3 is 13 residues. The V gene's germline CDR1 is WSHSY and CDR2 SAAADI. Here the CDR3 DNA reads TGCGCCAGCAGTGTTGGGGGAACGCAGCCCCAGCATTTG. Protein product: CASSVGGTQPQHL.